This T cell receptor (beta chain) derives from a study of T cell repertoires in cytomegalovirus infection. Overall study context: As its CMV epitopes, the study selected recently identified HLA-C-restricted and well-studied HLA-B-restricted targets. Both CMV infection and a matching HLA type were indicated by public TCR beta signatures. Study conclusions and caveats: Dominating the ex vivo response were HLA-C-restricted CMV-specific TCR beta clonotypes. Summed frequency of public TCR beta families distinguished CMV carriers with the relevant HLA.

One entry per CDR3 protein, called by TCRdb with MiXCR from the reads. The sample lists a few hundred thousand distinct CDR3 sequences, 20% to 30% seen once, with approximately 12% in the top ten. Germline V gene sequence: CDR1 MGHRA, CDR2 YSYEKL. This CDR3 has 16 amino acids. V was pared by 0 bases and J by 4 bases, with 15 bases between. In this sample, this clonotype turned up a few times. Antigen: not known. This specimen consisted of cultured PBMCs, obtained from culture after CMV antigen stimulation. The V call is TRBV4-1, the J call TRBJ1-2, with no clear D. The receptor was derived from a human donor in good health (CMV status not recorded). Some clones in this sample may be carry-over from other donors' samples. The CDR3 region has the DNA TGCGCCAGCAGCCAAGATCCCAAAGCAAAGGGCTATGGCTACACCTTC. It specifies CASSQDPKAKGYGYTF.